This T cell receptor beta chain was recorded in a study of Ad26.COV2.S vaccination and SARS-CoV-2 variants. Notes on the study in general: An underestimation of total T cell responses may have resulted from the TCR breadth and depth analyses. Vaccinated individuals (as opposed to placebo recipients) had higher spike-specific TCR breadth. Vaccinated and placebo-treated recipients had similar non-spike TCR breadth.

Germline V lookup: CDR1 MNHNY, CDR2 SVGAGI (reference sequence). V gave up 6 bases and J gave up 0 bases, with 15 bases separating them. The CDR3 loop spans 16 amino acids. Profiled with immunoSEQ multiplex PCR; TCRdb holds only in-frame clones, not every one. The table includes about 100,000 clones, around 80% detected once. Notes on this clone: What it binds is not known.

This sample comprised peripheral blood, obtained after recovery from COVID-19. J is TRBJ1-3 and V is TRBV6-6, with D maybe TRBD1 (5 bases). This clonotype was sampled from a human donor who had recovered from COVID-19. CDR3 region: CASRDQGRISGNTIYF. As DNA, the CDR3 is TGTGCCAGCAGGGACCAGGGACGAATCTCTGGAAACACCATATATTTT.